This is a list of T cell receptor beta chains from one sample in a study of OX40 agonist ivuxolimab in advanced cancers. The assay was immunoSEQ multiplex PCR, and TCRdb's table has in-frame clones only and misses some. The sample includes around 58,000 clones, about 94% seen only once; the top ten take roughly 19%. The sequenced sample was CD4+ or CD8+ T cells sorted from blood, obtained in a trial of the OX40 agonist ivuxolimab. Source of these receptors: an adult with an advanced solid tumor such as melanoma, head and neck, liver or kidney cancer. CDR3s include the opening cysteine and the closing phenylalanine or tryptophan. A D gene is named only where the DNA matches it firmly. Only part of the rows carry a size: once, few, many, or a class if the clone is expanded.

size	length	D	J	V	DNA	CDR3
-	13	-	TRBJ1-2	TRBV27	TGTGCCAGCAGTTTCGGGGCTGACTATGGCTACACCTTC	CASSFGADYGYTF
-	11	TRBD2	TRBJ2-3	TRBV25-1	TGTGCCAGCAAGGATAACGGGGGGGAGTATTTT	CASKDNGGEYF
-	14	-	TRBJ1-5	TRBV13	TGTGCCAGCAGGGTTGGAGGGGGCAATCAGCCCCAGCATTTT	CASRVGGGNQPQHF
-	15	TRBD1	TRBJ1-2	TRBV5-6	TGTGCCAGCAGCGCCGCCGGGACAGCATCCGGTGGCTACACCTTC	CASSAAGTASGGYTF
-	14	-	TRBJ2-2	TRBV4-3	TGCGCCAGCAGCCAAGGGTTGGGAACCGGGGAGCTGTTTTTT	CASSQGLGTGELFF
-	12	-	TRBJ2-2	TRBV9	TGTGCCAGCGATGGACTTGCCGGGGAGCTGTTTTTT	CASDGLAGELFF
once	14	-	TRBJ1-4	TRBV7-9	TGTGCCAGCAGCCTCCGGGGGACTAATGAAAAACTGTTTTTT	CASSLRGTNEKLFF
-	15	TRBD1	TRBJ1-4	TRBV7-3	TGTGCCAGCAGCCGAACAGGGGGCACTAATGAAAAACTGTTTTTT	CASSRTGGTNEKLFF
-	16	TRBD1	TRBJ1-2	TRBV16	TGTGCCAGCAGCCATAGAAGGGGGACAGGGTCCTATGGCTACACCTTC	CASSHRRGTGSYGYTF
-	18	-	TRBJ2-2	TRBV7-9	TGTGCCAGCAGCTCCTCCTTTGCCGACAGGAGGGACACCGGGGAGCTGTTTTTT	CASSSSFADRRDTGELFF
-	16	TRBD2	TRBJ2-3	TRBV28	TGTGCCAGCAGTTTCGGGAGGGCTACAGGCACAGATACGCAGTATTTT	CASSFGRATGTDTQYF
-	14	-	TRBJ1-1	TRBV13	TGTGCCAGCAGCCCAACCGCGGCACGGAGAGTAGCTTTCTTT	CASSPTAARRVAFF
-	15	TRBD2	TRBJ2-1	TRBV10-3	TGTGCCATCAACCGACTAGCGGGAGCGGACAATGAGCAGTTCTTC	CAINRLAGADNEQFF
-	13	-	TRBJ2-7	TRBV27	TGTGCCAGCAGTCCCCGACCGTCCTACGAGCAGTACTTC	CASSPRPSYEQYF
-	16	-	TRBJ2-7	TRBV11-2	TGTGCCAGCAGCTTAACCCGGGACCAAGGGCCTTACGAGCAGTACTTC	CASSLTRDQGPYEQYF
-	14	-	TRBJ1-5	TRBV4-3	TGCGCCACCGCGGGGAGTTTGGGCAATCAGCCCCAGCATTTT	CATAGSLGNQPQHF
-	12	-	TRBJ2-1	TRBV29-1	TGCAGCGTTGATGGGGGCGGGGGTGAGCAGTTCTTC	CSVDGGGGEQFF
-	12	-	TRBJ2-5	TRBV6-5	TGTGCCAGCAGTTGGACCCAAGAGACCCAGTACTTC	CASSWTQETQYF
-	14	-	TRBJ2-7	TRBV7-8	TGTGCCAGCAGCAAAGACCCGTATGTGGACGAGCAGTACTTC	CASSKDPYVDEQYF
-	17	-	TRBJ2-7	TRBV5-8	TGTGCCAGCAGCATCGCCGGCAGGGTCCCAAGCTCCTACGAGCAGTACTTC	CASSIAGRVPSSYEQYF
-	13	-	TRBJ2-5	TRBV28	TGTGCCAGCAGCTCCCTGACAGGTTGGACCCAGTACTTC	CASSSLTGWTQYF
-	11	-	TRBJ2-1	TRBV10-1	TGCGCCAGCATTCGAGCCAATGAGCAGTTCTTC	CASIRANEQFF
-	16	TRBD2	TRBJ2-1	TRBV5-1	TGCGCCAGCAGCCCAGGGACTAGCGGGAGAACCAATGAGCAGTTCTTC	CASSPGTSGRTNEQFF
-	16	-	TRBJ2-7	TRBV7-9	TGTGCCAGCAGCTTAGTTGGGCCCAGGGCTTATCAAGAGCAGTACTTC	CASSLVGPRAYQEQYF
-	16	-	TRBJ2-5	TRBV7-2	TGTGCCAGCAGCTTACCCCTAGCGCTATACGAAGAGACCCAGTACTTC	CASSLPLALYEETQYF
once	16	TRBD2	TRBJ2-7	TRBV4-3	TGCGCCAGCAGCCATGCCCTCACTAGCGGGAGCTACGAGCAGTACTTC	CASSHALTSGSYEQYF
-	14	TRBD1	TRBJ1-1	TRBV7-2	TGTGCCAGCAGCTTAGGACAGGGTAGCGCTGAAGCTTTCTTT	CASSLGQGSAEAFF
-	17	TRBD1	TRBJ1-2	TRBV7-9	TGTGCCAGCAGCCTCACCGCCGGACAGGGAGATAACTATGGCTACACCTTC	CASSLTAGQGDNYGYTF
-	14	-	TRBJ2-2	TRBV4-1	TGCGCCAGCAGCCAAGAACAGCTCACCGGGGAGCTGTTTTTT	CASSQEQLTGELFF
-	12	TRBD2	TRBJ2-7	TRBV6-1	TGTGCCACCATTATAGCGGGAGGGGGCGGGTACTTC	CATIIAGGGGYF
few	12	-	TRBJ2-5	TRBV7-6	TGTGCCAGCAGCTGGGGGTCAGAGACCCAGTACTTC	CASSWGSETQYF
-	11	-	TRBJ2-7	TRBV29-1	TGCAGCGTCCGTCACCCCCCCGAGCAGTACTTC	CSVRHPPEQYF
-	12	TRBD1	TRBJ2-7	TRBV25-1	TGTGCCAGCAGTGAAGGGGGACAGGGACCGTACTTC	CASSEGGQGPYF
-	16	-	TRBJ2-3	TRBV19	TGTGCCAGTAGTATAGCGGCTAGCGATAGCACAGATACGCAGTATTTT	CASSIAASDSTDTQYF
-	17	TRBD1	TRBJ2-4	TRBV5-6	TGTGCCAGCAGCCCCATTGCAGGGGGCGCATCGGAAAACATTCAGTACTTC	CASSPIAGGASENIQYF
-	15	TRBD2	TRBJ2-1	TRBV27	TGTGCCAGCAGCGAACGGGCGGGAGGGTTCTATGAGCAGTTCTTC	CASSERAGGFYEQFF
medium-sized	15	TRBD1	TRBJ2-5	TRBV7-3	TGTGCCAGCAGCTTAGGGATACAGGGGGCGGAGACCCAGTACTTC	CASSLGIQGAETQYF
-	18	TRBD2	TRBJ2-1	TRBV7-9	TGTGCCAGCAGCCCTCCCCCGGGGACTAGCGGCTTTTACAATGAGCAGTTCTTC	CASSPPPGTSGFYNEQFF
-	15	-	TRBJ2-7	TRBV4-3	TGCGCCAGCAGCCAAGGCGGCAGCTCCTCCTACGAGCAGTACTTC	CASSQGGSSSYEQYF
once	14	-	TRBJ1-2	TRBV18	TGTGCCAGCTCACCGGGGGACGGTAACTATGGCTACACCTTC	CASSPGDGNYGYTF
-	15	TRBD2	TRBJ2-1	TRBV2	TGTGCCAGCAGTGAACGGCGGGGGATGGGCAATGAGCAGTTCTTC	CASSERRGMGNEQFF
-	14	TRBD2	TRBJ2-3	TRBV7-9	TGTGCCAGCAGCGCGGGGGGTAGCACAGATACGCAGTATTTT	CASSAGGSTDTQYF
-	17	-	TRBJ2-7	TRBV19	TGTGCCAGTAGTATCGAGTCCGGCCAAGGGGGTTCCTACGAGCAGTACTTC	CASSIESGQGGSYEQYF
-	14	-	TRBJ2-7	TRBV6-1	TGTGCCAGCAGTGAGGGAAATGGGTTCTACGAGCAGTACTTC	CASSEGNGFYEQYF
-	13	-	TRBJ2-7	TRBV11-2	TGTGCCAGCAGTTACTCGACAGGATACGAGCAGTACTTC	CASSYSTGYEQYF
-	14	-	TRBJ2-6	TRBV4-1	TGCGCCAGCAGCCAATTCTCTGGGGCCAACGTCCTGACTTTC	CASSQFSGANVLTF
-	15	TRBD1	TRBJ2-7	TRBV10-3	TGTGCCATCAGTGAACCCGGGACAGGGCTCTACGAGCAGTACTTC	CAISEPGTGLYEQYF
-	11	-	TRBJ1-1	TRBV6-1	TGTGCCAGCAGGGATGGCACTGAAGCTTTCTTT	CASRDGTEAFF
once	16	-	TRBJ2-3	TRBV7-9	TGTGCCAGCAGCTTAGTTCTCGGGCGTAGCACAGATACGCAGTATTTT	CASSLVLGRSTDTQYF
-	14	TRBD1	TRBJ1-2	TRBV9	TGTGCCAGCAGCGTAGACAGGGGCGACTATGGCTACACCTTC	CASSVDRGDYGYTF
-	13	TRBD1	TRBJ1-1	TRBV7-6	TGTGCCAGCAGCTTATTCACAGGGGCAGGAGCTTTCTTT	CASSLFTGAGAFF
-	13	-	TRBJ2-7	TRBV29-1	TGCAGCGTGGCCGCTGGGGTTGGCTACGAGCAGTACTTC	CSVAAGVGYEQYF
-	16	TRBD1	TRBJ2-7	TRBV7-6	TGTGCCAGCAGCTTAGATGCGGGACAGGGGGCCCACGAGCAGTACTTC	CASSLDAGQGAHEQYF
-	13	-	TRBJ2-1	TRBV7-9	TGTGCCAGCAGCTTAGGGGCCTACAATGAGCAGTTCTTC	CASSLGAYNEQFF
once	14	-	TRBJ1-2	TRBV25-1	TGTGCCAGCAGTGAATTGGGGGGAGTGGATGGCTACACCTTC	CASSELGGVDGYTF
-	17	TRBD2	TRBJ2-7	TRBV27	TGTGCCAGCAGTTTATCGGGGCTAGCGGGAGAAGTGTACGAGCAGTACTTC	CASSLSGLAGEVYEQYF
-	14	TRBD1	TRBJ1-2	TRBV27	TGTGCCAGCAGTGTTAACAGGGGTTGGGATGGCTACACCTTC	CASSVNRGWDGYTF